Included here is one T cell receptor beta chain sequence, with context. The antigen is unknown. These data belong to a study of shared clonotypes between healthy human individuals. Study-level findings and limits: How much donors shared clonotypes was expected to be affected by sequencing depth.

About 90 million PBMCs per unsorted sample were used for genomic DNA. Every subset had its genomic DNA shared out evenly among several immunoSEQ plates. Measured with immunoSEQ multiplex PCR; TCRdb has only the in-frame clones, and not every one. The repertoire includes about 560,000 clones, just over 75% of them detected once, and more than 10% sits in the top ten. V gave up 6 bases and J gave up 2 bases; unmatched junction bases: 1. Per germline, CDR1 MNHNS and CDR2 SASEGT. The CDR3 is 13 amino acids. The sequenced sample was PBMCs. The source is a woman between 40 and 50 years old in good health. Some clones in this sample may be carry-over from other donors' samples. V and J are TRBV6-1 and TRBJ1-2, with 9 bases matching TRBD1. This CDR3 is CASRDRGNYGYTF. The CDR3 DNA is TGTGCCAGCAGAGACAGGGGGAACTATGGCTACACCTTC.